Each of the 16 T cell receptor beta chains below was sequenced from the same sample in a study of shared clonotypes between healthy human individuals. Sequencing was performed with immunoSEQ multiplex PCR; in TCRdb, only in-frame clones are kept and a portion is missing. The table lists fewer than 600,000 clones, roughly 78% of them singletons, with roughly 13% in the top ten. The sequenced material came from PBMCs. The receptors stem from a woman aged 40 to 49 in good health. Some clones in this sample may be carry-over from other donors' samples.

V is TRBV14 and J is TRBJ2-5; D perhaps matches TRBD1 (7 bases). Per the germline V gene, CDR1 is SGHDN and CDR2 is FVKESK. The germline V and J ends were trimmed by 6 bases and 7 bases, with 21 bases remaining between them. CDR3 length equals 15 residues. The CDR3 spells CASRGRTGDGGTQYF. The CDR3 bases are TGTGCCAGCAGGGGGCGGACAGGCGACGGGGGGACCCAGTACTTC.

The V call is TRBV5-1, the J call TRBJ2-2; tentative D call: TRBD1 (5 bases). V was trimmed by 4 bases and J by 5 bases, leaving 12 bases between them. Germline values: CDR1 SGHRS, CDR2 YFSETQ. The length of the CDR3 is 14 residues. The CDR3 reads CASSPATETGELFF. CDR3 bases: TGCGCCAGCAGCCCCGCGACAGAGACCGGGGAGCTGTTTTTT. The full variable domain, with the rest looked up from reference TRBV5-1 and TRBJ2-2, is KAGVTQTPRYLIKTRGQQVTLSCSPISGHRSVSWYQQTPGQGLQFLFEYFSETQRNKGNFPGRFSGRQFSNSRSEMNVSTLELGDSALYLCASSPATETGELFFGEGSRLTVL.

This chain uses TRBV21-1 with TRBJ2-7; the table names TRBD2, a call not compared with the DNA. TRBV21-1 is noted as a pseudogene. This CDR3 contains 17 residues. In nucleotides, the CDR3 is TGTGCCAGCAGCAAAGATGCTAGCGGGAGGGGAACCTACGAGCAGTACTTC. It translates to CASSKDASGRGTYEQYF.

The chain recombines TRBV7-8 with TRBJ1-2, with D unresolved. The ends were cut back, 3 bases at V and 4 bases at J, with 9 bases in the middle. Germline assignment: CDR1 SGHVS and CDR2 FQNEAQ. This CDR3 comprises 13 residues. CDR3 nucleotides: TGTGCCAGCAGCTTGGGGTCGATCTATGGCTACACCTTC. Protein sequence: CASSLGSIYGYTF.

This chain joins TRBV27 and TRBJ2-2; no definite D call. This CDR3 comprises 15 residues. Trimming cost V 0 bases and J 3 bases, with 8 bases left between them. Germline CDR1 reads MNHEY; CDR2 reads SMNVEV (reference sequence). Here the CDR3 DNA reads TGTGCCAGCAGTTTATCGGGATTGGACACCGGGGAGCTGTTTTTT. Residues: CASSLSGLDTGELFF.

Here the CDR3 reads CASSVGAGRNYGYTF. In nucleotides, the CDR3 is TGTGCCAGCAGCGTAGGGGCAGGGAGAAACTATGGCTACACCTTC. The chain has TRBV9 and TRBJ1-2; possibly TRBD1 for D (5 bases). The germline V and J ends were trimmed by 0 bases and 2 bases, with 11 bases remaining between them. There are 15 residues in the CDR3. Germline V lookup: CDR1 SGDLS, CDR2 YYNGEE.

A single count supports this clone. The same CDR3 can be traced to other DNA sequences in this sample. V usage is TRBV29-1 and J usage is TRBJ2-1, with TRBD2 identical over 9 bases. Per the germline V gene, CDR1 is SQVTM and CDR2 is ANQGSEA. V shed 5 bases, J shed 4 bases, and the junction held 3 bases outside the gene matches. This CDR3 region has 13 residues. CDR3 sequence reads: CSVSAGGYNEQFF. The CDR3 DNA sequence: TGCAGCGTTTCAGCGGGGGGATACAATGAGCAGTTCTTC.

This rearrangement joins TRBV5-8 to TRBJ2-4, with 8 bases identical to TRBD1. This CDR3 region has 14 residues. CDR1 and CDR2 (germline): SGHTS, YDEGEE. With V trimmed by 0 bases and J by 7 bases, 3 bases remained unmatched. The CDR3 DNA reads as TGTGCCAGCAGCTTGGGGACAGGGACCAACATTCAGTACTTC. Translation: CASSLGTGTNIQYF.

This clone was observed at least ten times. This rearrangement joins TRBV28 to TRBJ2-3; TRBD2 aligns across 9 bases. The CDR3 is made up of 15 amino acids. Germline loops: CDR1 MDHEN, CDR2 SYDVKM. The V and J ends lost 2 bases and 6 bases, in that order; junction bases with no gene match: 6. Here the CDR3 reads CASSLAGGPGDTQYF. In DNA form, the CDR3 reads TGTGCCAGCAGTTTAGCGGGAGGGCCCGGGGATACGCAGTATTTT.

As for this clone: The sample holds other DNA sequences that translate to the same CDR3. The rearrangement joins TRBV29-1 to TRBJ2-5; D is uncertain. Germline CDR1 reads SQVTM; CDR2 reads ANQGSEA. The CDR3 is 10 residues long. V was shortened by 1 base and J by 5 bases, with 2 bases between the two germline ends. The CDR3 here is CSVEGETQYF. The DNA of the CDR3 is TGCAGCGTTGAAGGGGAGACCCAGTACTTC.

The sample holds one count of this clone. This sequence joins TRBV6-6 and TRBJ2-1, with 15 bases matching TRBD2. V gave up 4 bases and J gave up 9 bases; unmatched junction bases: 7. In germline, CDR1 is MNHNY, CDR2 SVGAGI (reference sequence). The CDR3 runs 16 residues. The CDR3 reads CASSSGTSGRFGEQFF. CDR3 coding DNA: TGTGCCAGCAGTTCCGGGACTAGCGGGAGGTTTGGTGAGCAGTTCTTC.

The chain recombines TRBV4-2 with TRBJ2-5; 9 nucleotides line up with TRBD2. Per germline, CDR1 LGHNA and CDR2 YNFKEQ. V dropped 1 base and J dropped 3; count of bases not matched to a gene: 3. The CDR3 is made up of 15 amino acids. In nucleotides, the CDR3 is TGTGCCAGCAGCCAAGTGGCTAGCGGGGAAGAGACCCAGTACTTC. Translated, it gives CASSQVASGEETQYF.

This chain uses TRBV4-1 with TRBJ2-5, with 14 bases that match TRBD2. CDR1 is MGHRA, CDR2 YSYEKL, per germline. V was pared by 1 base and J by 5 bases, with 12 bases of the junction left unmatched. This CDR3 is built from 19 residues. CDR3 sequence (DNA): TGCGCCAGCAGCCAAGTATCCCTTTTGACTAGCGGGAGGGGGGAGACCCAGTACTTC. Amino acid sequence: CASSQVSLLTSGRGETQYF.

The genes are TRBV5-4 and TRBJ1-2, with TRBD1 as a possible D gene (6 bases). V dropped 4 bases and J dropped 8 bases, with 21 bases sitting between them. This CDR3 has 15 amino acids. Germline V lookup: CDR1 SGHNT, CDR2 YYREEE (reference sequence). The CDR3 coding sequence is TGTGCCAGCAGCCCGATGCCTACAGGGTTGGTAGGCTACACCTTC. Its protein product is CASSPMPTGLVGYTF.

V gene TRBV10-1 combines with J gene TRBJ2-7; 11 positions match TRBD2. Germline V CDR1 and CDR2: WNHNN, SYGVQD (reference sequence). CDR3 size: 19 residues. After removal of 7 bases from V and 3 bases from J, the junction contained 20 bases not matched to a gene. CDR3 residues: CASIPLGTSGLSRCYEQYF. The CDR3 bases are TGCGCCAGCATCCCTCTCGGGACTAGCGGCCTAAGCAGATGCTACGAGCAGTACTTC.

The chain carries TRBV29-1 and TRBJ2-7, with 8 nucleotides matching TRBD1. The CDR3 covers 14 residues. Germline V CDR1 and CDR2: SQVTM, ANQGSEA. V was pared by 6 bases and J by 0 bases, with 7 bases of the junction left unmatched. In DNA, the CDR3 is TGCAGCGTGGTAAGACAGGGGAGCTCCTACGAGCAGTACTTC. Protein: CSVVRQGSSYEQYF.